Here is one T cell receptor beta chain with its context. Its matching antigen is unknown. Some clones are missing from TCRdb's copy, which holds only in-frame ones; the method was immunoSEQ multiplex PCR. The profile shows roughly 77,000 clones, 93% of them singletons. Germline lookup yields CDR1 MNHEY and CDR2 SMNVEV (reference sequence). V was cut by 4 bases and J by 7 bases, with 16 bases left in between. The CDR3 contains 14 residues. Time point given: newly diagnosed, previously untreated cHL patient sample. Comparators were PBMCs taken from newly diagnosed, untreated classical Hodgkin lymphoma. This entry is derived from a study of PD-1 blockade in classical Hodgkin lymphoma. Findings and caveats of the study: Reported findings placed baseline TCR diversity lower in newly diagnosed patients (compared with healthy donors).

The sequence was obtained from a human donor with classical Hodgkin lymphoma. Sample: peripheral blood mononuclear cells (PBMCs). The rearrangement joins TRBV27 to TRBJ2-5, with a weak D call TRBD1 (5 bases). The CDR3 spells CASSSETDWLTQYF. CDR3 coding DNA: TGTGCCAGCAGTTCGGAGACAGATTGGTTGACCCAGTACTTC.